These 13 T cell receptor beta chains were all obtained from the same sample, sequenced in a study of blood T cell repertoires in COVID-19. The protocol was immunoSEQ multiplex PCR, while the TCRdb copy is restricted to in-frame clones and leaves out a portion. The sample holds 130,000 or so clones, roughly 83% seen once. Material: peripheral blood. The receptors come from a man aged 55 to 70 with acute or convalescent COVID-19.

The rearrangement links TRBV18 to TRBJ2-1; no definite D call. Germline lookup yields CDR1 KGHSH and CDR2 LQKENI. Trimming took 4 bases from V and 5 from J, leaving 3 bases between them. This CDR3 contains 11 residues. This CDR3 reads CASSLNNEQFF. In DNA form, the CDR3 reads TGTGCCAGCTCACTCAACAATGAGCAGTTCTTC.

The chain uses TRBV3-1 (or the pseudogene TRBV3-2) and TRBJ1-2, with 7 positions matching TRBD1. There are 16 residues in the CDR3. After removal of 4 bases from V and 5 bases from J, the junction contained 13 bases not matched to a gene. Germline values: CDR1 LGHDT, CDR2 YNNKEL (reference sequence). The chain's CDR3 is CASSLEPTGLGYGYTF. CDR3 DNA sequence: TGTGCCAGCAGCCTCGAACCGACAGGGCTAGGTTATGGCTACACCTTC.

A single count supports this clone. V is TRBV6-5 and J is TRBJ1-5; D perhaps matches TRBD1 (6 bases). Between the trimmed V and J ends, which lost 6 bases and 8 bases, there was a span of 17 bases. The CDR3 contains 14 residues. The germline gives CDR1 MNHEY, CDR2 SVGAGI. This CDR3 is CASRSSGTMKPQHF. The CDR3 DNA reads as TGTGCCAGCAGATCGTCCGGGACAATGAAGCCCCAGCATTTT.

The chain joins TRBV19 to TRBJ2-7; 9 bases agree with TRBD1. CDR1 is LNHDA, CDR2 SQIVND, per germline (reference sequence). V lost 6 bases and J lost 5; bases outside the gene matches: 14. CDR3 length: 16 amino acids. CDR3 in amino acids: CASRRKETGGVDEQYF. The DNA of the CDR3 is TGTGCCAGTAGAAGGAAAGAGACAGGGGGAGTCGACGAGCAGTACTTC.

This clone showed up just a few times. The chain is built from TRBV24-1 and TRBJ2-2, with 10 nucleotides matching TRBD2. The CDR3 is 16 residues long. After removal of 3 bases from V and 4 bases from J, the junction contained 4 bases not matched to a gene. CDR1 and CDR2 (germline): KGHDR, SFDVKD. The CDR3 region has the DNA TGTGCCACCAGTGATCCGCTAGCGGGAGCCACCGGGGAGCTGTTTTTT. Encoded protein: CATSDPLAGATGELFF.

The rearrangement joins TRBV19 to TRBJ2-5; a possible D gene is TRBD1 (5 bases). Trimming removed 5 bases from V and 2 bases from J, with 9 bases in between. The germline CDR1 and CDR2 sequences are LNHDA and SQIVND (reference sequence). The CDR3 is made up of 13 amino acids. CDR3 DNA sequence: TGTGCCAGTAGTCGCAGGGAACAAGAGACCCAGTACTTC. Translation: CASSRREQETQYF.

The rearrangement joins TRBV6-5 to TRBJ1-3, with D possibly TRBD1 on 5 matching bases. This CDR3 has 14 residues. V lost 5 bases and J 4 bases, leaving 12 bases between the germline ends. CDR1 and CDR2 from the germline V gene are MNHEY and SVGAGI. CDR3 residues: CASSLQGGGNTIYF. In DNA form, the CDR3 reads TGTGCCAGCAGTCTTCAGGGAGGGGGAAACACCATATATTTT.

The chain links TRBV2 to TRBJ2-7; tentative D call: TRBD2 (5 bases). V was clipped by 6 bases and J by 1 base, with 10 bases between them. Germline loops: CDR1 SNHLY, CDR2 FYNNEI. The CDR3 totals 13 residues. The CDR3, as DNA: TGTGCCAGCAGCCTAACTAGGTCCTACGAGCAGTACTTC. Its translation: CASSLTRSYEQYF.

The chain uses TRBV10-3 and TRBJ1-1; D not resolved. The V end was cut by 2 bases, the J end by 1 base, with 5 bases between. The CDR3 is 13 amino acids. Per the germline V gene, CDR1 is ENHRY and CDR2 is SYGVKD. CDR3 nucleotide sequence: TGTGCCATCAGTGAGGGCGGGAACACTGAAGCTTTCTTT. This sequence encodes CAISEGGNTEAFF.

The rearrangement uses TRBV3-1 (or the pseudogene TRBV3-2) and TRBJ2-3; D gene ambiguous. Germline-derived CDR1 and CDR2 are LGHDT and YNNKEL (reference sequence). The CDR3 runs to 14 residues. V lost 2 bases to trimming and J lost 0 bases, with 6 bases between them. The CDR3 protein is CASSQRRSTDTQYF. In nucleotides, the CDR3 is TGTGCCAGCAGCCAACGGCGGAGCACAGATACGCAGTATTTT.

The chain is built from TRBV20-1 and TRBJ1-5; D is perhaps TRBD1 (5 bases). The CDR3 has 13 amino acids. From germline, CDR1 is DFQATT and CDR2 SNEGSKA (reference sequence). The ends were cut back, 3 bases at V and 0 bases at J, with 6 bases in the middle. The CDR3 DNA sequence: TGCAGTGCTAGTAGGGGTAGCAATCAGCCCCAGCATTTT. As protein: CSASRGSNQPQHF.

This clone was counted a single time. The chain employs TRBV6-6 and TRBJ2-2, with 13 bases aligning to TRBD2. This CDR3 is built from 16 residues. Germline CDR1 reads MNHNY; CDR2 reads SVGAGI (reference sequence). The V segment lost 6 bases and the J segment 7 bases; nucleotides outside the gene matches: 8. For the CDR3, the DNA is TGTGCCAGCAGGGAAACTAGCGGGGGGGCTGACGGGGAGCTGTTTTTT. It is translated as CASRETSGGADGELFF.

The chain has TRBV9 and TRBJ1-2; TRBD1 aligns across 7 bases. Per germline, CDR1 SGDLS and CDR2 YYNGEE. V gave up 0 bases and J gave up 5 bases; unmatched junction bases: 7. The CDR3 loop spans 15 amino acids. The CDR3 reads CASSVGGQFKYGYTF. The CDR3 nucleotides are TGTGCCAGCAGCGTAGGGGGACAGTTTAAGTATGGCTACACCTTC.